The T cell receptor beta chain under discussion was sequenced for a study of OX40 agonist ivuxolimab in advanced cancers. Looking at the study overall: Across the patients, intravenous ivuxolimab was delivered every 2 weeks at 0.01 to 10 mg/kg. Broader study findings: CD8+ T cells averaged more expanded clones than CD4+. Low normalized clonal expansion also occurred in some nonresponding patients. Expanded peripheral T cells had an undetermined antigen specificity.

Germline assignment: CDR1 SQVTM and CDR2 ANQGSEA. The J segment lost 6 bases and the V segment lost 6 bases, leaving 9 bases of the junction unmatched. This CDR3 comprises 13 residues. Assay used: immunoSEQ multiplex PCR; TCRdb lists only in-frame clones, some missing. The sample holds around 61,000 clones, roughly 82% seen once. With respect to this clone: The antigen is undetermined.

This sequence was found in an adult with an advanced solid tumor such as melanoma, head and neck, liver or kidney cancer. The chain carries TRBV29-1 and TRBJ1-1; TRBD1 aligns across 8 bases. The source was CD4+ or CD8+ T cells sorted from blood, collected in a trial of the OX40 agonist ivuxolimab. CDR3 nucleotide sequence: TGCAGCGTGGGACAGGTCAAGAGGGCTGAAGCTTTCTTT. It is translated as CSVGQVKRAEAFF.